The 20 T cell receptor beta chains presented below share a single source sample, sequenced in a study of blood T cell repertoires in COVID-19. Assay used: immunoSEQ multiplex PCR; TCRdb lists only in-frame clones, some missing. This repertoire shows about 520,000 clones, approximately 83% found once; its top ten account for about 3%. Specimen: peripheral blood. The origin of the receptors is a human donor in a cohort sampled during active COVID-19.

The V call is TRBV5-6, the J call TRBJ1-1; 7 bases are shared with TRBD1. There are 13 residues in the CDR3. Trimming cost V 4 bases and J 5 bases; bases outside gene matches: 5. In germline, CDR1 is SGHDT, CDR2 YYEEEE. This CDR3 is CASSLDRATEAFF. The CDR3 DNA reads TGTGCCAGCAGCCTCGACAGGGCGACTGAAGCTTTCTTT.

This chain links TRBV24-1 with TRBJ1-2, with TRBD1 matching over 8 bases. The germline gives CDR1 KGHDR, CDR2 SFDVKD. The CDR3 spans 15 residues. V shed 4 bases and J 6 bases; nucleotides not matched to a gene: 9. The CDR3 nucleotides are TGTGCCACCAGTGACCGTCCCGACAGGGGACATGGCTACACCTTC. Translation: CATSDRPDRGHGYTF.

The chain uses TRBV7-2 and TRBJ2-3, with D tentatively TRBD2 (6 bases). Per the germline V gene, CDR1 is SGHTA and CDR2 is FQGNSA. The CDR3 runs to 15 residues. Trimming took off 1 base at V and 5 bases at J, with 13 bases between the two ends. The CDR3 nucleotides are TGTGCCAGCAGCTTAGAGGCTAGCGTATTAGATACGCAGTATTTT. It specifies CASSLEASVLDTQYF.

This chain joins TRBV2 and TRBJ2-7; 10 bases map to TRBD1. Germline assignment: CDR1 SNHLY and CDR2 FYNNEI. The ends lost 2 bases at V and 6 bases at J; junction bases unmatched: 10. The CDR3 covers 16 residues. The CDR3 DNA is TGTGCCAGCAGTGAACATACGCGGGGGACAGGGGTCGAGCAGTACTTC. This codes for CASSEHTRGTGVEQYF.

The rearrangement uses TRBV28 and TRBJ1-1; 8 bases align to TRBD1. Trimming removed 8 bases from V and 2 bases from J; junction bases left unmatched: 4. The CDR3 spans 13 residues. The germline V gene encodes CDR1 MDHEN and CDR2 SYDVKM. As DNA, the CDR3 is TGTGCCAGCTGGGACAGGCGCAACACTGAAGCTTTCTTT. Protein product: CASWDRRNTEAFF.

The chain has TRBV4-1 and TRBJ2-5; D gene ambiguous. The ends were cut back, 6 bases at V and 0 bases at J, with 17 bases in the middle. CDR3 length equals 16 residues. Germline V gene sequence: CDR1 MGHRA, CDR2 YSYEKL. In DNA form, the CDR3 reads TGCGCCAGCAGTCCTTCTCAGAACGTGTACCAAGAGACCCAGTACTTC. It specifies CASSPSQNVYQETQYF.

The chain joins TRBV9 to TRBJ2-6, with TRBD2 as a possible D gene (6 bases). The CDR3 covers 17 residues. Looked up from germline, CDR1 is SGDLS and CDR2 is YYNGEE. Between the trimmed V and J ends, which lost 4 bases and 2 bases, there was a span of 16 bases. CDR3 residues: CASSPEVGGAGANVLTF. The CDR3 DNA reads as TGTGCCAGCAGCCCGGAGGTGGGGGGAGCTGGGGCCAACGTCCTGACTTTC.

This clone came up once. The chain links TRBV6-5 to TRBJ1-3; D gene uncertain. The CDR3 consists of 15 residues. CDR1 is MNHEY, CDR2 SVGAGI, per germline. V shed 2 bases and J shed 0 bases, with 8 bases lying between them. CDR3 nucleotides: TGTGCCAGCAGTTACAGCGGGGACTCTGGAAACACCATATATTTT. It codes for CASSYSGDSGNTIYF.

The chain carries TRBV7-3 and TRBJ2-1; TRBD2 aligns across 10 bases. Germline V lookup: CDR1 SGHTA, CDR2 FQGTGA. The CDR3 runs 17 residues. The junction had 8 bases not matched to a gene; V was cut back by 0 bases and J by 6 bases. CDR3 residues: CASSLTSSLAGVNEQFF. The CDR3 coding sequence is TGTGCCAGCAGCTTAACGTCGTCTCTAGCGGGAGTCAATGAGCAGTTCTTC.

The DNA for the CDR3 is TGTGCCAGCAGCCAGGGACACCTTTCCTACGAGCAGTACTTC. It yields the protein CASSQGHLSYEQYF. The chain combines TRBV6-5 with TRBJ2-7, with a weak D call TRBD1 (6 bases). The germline V gene has CDR1 MNHEY and CDR2 SVGAGI. V was cut by 6 bases and J by 1 base, with 13 bases left in between. There are 14 residues in the CDR3.

The V gene is TRBV7-2, the J gene TRBJ2-2; 7 nucleotides agree with TRBD1. The CDR3 runs 14 residues. Germline CDR1 is SGHTA and CDR2 is FQGNSA. Trimming took 2 bases from V and 5 from J; bases not matched to a gene: 2. The CDR3 DNA reads TGTGCCAGCAGCTTACGACAGGGAACCGGGGAGCTGTTTTTT. Its translation is CASSLRQGTGELFF.

The chain combines TRBV27 with TRBJ1-5; 7 positions agree with TRBD1. CDR3 length equals 16 residues. Losses at the gene ends were 6 bases for V and 2 bases for J; bases not matched to a gene: 10. Germline V CDR1 and CDR2: MNHEY, SMNVEV (reference sequence). The CDR3 reads CASSPGKGAGNQPQHF. The CDR3, as DNA: TGTGCCAGCAGCCCTGGGAAGGGGGCAGGCAATCAGCCCCAGCATTTT.

The sample holds a few counts of this clone. The J gene is TRBJ2-7, the V gene TRBV4-2, with D possibly being TRBD1 (6 bases). The germline CDR1 and CDR2 sequences are LGHNA and YNFKEQ. V lost 4 bases and J 0 bases, leaving 13 bases between the germline ends. The CDR3 spans 15 residues. CDR3 coding DNA: TGTGCCAGCAGCCGATACCGGGACAACTCCTACGAGCAGTACTTC. Translated: CASSRYRDNSYEQYF.

The rearrangement links TRBV6-5 to TRBJ1-6, with 9 bases that match TRBD1. The CDR3 spans 16 residues. The V and J ends lost 2 bases and 7 bases, in that order; junction bases with no gene match: 6. The germline V gene encodes CDR1 MNHEY and CDR2 SVGAGI. This chain's CDR3 is CASSYLQGAENSPLHF. As DNA, the CDR3 is TGTGCCAGCAGTTACCTACAGGGGGCTGAAAATTCACCCCTCCACTTT.

The chain combines TRBV9 with TRBJ1-2; 11 positions match TRBD1. CDR1 and CDR2 (germline): SGDLS, YYNGEE. J was trimmed by 5 bases and V by 0 bases; bases with no gene match: 6. CDR3 length: 16 residues. For the CDR3, the DNA is TGTGCCAGCAGCGTAGAGTACTGGGACAGGGGGTATGGCTACACCTTC. Translating gives CASSVEYWDRGYGYTF.

The J gene is TRBJ1-1, the V gene TRBV29-1, with a weak D call TRBD1 (5 bases). CDR1 and CDR2 from the germline V gene are SQVTM and ANQGSEA. The CDR3 totals 14 residues. V lost 3 bases, J lost 3 bases, and 14 bases lay in between. The CDR3 here is CSVETVGGDTEAFF. CDR3 nucleotide sequence: TGCAGCGTTGAGACGGTTGGGGGGGACACTGAAGCTTTCTTT.

The chain joins TRBV29-1 to TRBJ1-4; 7 bases align to TRBD1. The V and J ends lost 6 bases and 6 bases, in that order; junction bases with no gene match: 7. Germline CDR1 is SQVTM and CDR2 is ANQGSEA. The CDR3 runs to 13 residues. The CDR3 nucleotides read TGCAGCGTGGCTGAGACAGGGTATGAAAAACTGTTTTTT. The encoded protein is CSVAETGYEKLFF.

This clone was counted ten times or more. The rearrangement joins TRBV27 to TRBJ2-1; D possibly corresponds to TRBD2 (6 bases). The germline V gene has CDR1 MNHEY and CDR2 SMNVEV (reference sequence). Deletions cut 2 bases from V and 9 bases from J, with 14 bases between. CDR3 length: 14 residues. The CDR3 DNA reads as TGTGCCAGCAGTTTAGGCGGGATTGGTTCTGAGCAGTTCTTC. Translated, it gives CASSLGGIGSEQFF.

This clone came up once. The rearrangement uses TRBV5-1 and TRBJ2-3, with D possibly being TRBD2 (6 bases). Trimming took off 1 base at V and 3 bases at J, with 15 bases between the two ends. Germline CDR1 and CDR2: SGHRS and YFSETQ. This CDR3 comprises 16 residues. The DNA of the CDR3 is TGCGCCAGCAGCTTGATTTTAGGCGGGAATACAGATACGCAGTATTTT. It yields the protein CASSLILGGNTDTQYF. Full variable domain (remainder filled in from reference TRBV5-1 and TRBJ2-3): KAGVTQTPRYLIKTRGQQVTLSCSPISGHRSVSWYQQTPGQGLQFLFEYFSETQRNKGNFPGRFSGRQFSNSRSEMNVSTLELGDSALYLCASSLILGGNTDTQYFGPGTRLTVL.

The V call is TRBV5-8, the J call TRBJ2-7, with 8 bases lining up with TRBD2. In germline, CDR1 is SGHTS, CDR2 YDEGEE. Losses at the gene ends were 0 bases for V and 6 bases for J; bases not matched to a gene: 11. The CDR3 covers 16 residues. CDR3 bases: TGTGCCAGCAGCTTGGATTACGGGAGGGCCTCTGGCGAGCAGTACTTC. It yields the protein CASSLDYGRASGEQYF.